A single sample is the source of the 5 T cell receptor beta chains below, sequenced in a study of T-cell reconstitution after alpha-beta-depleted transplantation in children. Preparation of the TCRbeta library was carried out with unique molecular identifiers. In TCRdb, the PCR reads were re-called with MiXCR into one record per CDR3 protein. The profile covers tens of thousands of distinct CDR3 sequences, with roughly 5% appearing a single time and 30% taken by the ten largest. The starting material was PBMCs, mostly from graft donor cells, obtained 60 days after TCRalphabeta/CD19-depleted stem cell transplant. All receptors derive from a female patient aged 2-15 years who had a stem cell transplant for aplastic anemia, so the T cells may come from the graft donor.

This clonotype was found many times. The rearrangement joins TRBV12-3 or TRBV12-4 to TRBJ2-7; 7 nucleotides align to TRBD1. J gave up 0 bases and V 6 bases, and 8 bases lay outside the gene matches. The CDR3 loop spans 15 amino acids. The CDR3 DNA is TGTGCCAGCAGCCTGACAGGGACGAGCTCCTACGAGCAGTACTTC. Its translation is CASSLTGTSSYEQYF.

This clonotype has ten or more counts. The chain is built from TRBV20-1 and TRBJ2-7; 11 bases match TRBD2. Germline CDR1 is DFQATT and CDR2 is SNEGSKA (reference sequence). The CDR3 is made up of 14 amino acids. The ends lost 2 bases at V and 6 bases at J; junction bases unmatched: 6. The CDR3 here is CSARNSGRGFEQYF. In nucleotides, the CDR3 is TGCAGTGCTAGAAATAGCGGGAGGGGCTTCGAGCAGTACTTC.

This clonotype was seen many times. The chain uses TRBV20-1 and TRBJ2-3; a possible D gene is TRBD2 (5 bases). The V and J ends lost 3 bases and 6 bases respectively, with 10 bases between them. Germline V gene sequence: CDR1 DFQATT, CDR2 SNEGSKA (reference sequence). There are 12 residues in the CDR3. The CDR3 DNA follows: TGCAGTGCTAGCTTGACGGGGGATACGCAGTATTTT. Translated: CSASLTGDTQYF.

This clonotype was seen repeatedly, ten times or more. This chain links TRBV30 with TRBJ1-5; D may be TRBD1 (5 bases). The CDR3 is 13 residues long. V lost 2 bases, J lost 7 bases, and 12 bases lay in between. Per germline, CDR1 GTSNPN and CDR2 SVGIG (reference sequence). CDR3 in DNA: TGTGCCTGGAGTACGGGGGTGGGCCAGCCCCAGCATTTT. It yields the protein CAWSTGVGQPQHF.

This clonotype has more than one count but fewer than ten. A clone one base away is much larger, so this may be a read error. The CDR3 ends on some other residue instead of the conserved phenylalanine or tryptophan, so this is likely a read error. The DNA of the CDR3 is TGTGCCAGCAGTCCCTCAGGGAGGTCACCCCTCCACTGT. Translating it yields CASSPSGRSPLHC. The chain couples TRBV12-3 or TRBV12-4 to TRBJ1-6, with D perhaps matching TRBD1 (5 bases). This CDR3 region has 13 residues. With 5 bases removed from V and 10 bases from J, the gap between germline ends came to 12 bases.